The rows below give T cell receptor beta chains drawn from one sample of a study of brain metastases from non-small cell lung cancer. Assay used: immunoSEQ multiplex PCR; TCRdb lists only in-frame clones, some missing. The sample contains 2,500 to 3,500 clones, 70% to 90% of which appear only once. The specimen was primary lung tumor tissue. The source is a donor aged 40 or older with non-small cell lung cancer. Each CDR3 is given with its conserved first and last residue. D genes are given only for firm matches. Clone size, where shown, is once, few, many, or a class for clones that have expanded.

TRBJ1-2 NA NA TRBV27 CASSRRTDDYGYTF TGTGCCAGCAGCCGGAGGACAGACGACTATGGCTACACCTTC
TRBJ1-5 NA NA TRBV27 CASSLRREGNQPQHF TGTGCCAGCAGTTTAAGACGAGAGGGCAATCAACCCCAGCATTTT
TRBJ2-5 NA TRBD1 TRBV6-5 CASSRPGQQKTQYF TGTGCCAGCAGCCGACCGGGACAGCAAAAGACCCAGTACTTC
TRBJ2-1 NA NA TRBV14 CASHLWGVSYNEQFF TGTGCTAGCCACCTATGGGGGGTCAGCTACAATGAGCAGTTCTTC
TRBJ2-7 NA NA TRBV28 CASSLRYEQYF TGTGCCAGCAGTTTAAGGTACGAGCAGTACTTC
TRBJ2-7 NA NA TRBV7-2 CASSFSDGPSYEQYF TGTGCCAGCAGCTTTTCGGACGGGCCTTCCTACGAGCAGTACTTC
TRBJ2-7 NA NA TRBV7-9 CASSAGIYEQYF TGTGCCAGCAGCGCCGGGATCTACGAGCAGTACTTC
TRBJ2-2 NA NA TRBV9 CASSVGDGVTAGELFF TGTGCCAGCAGCGTCGGGGACGGAGTTACCGCCGGGGAGCTGTTTTTT
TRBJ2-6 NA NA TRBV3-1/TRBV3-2 CASRPTGISGANVLTF TGTGCCAGCAGGCCAACGGGTATCTCTGGGGCCAACGTCCTGACTTTC
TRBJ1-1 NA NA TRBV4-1 CASSQEGTGHLNTEAFF TGCGCCAGCAGCCAAGAGGGTACGGGACACTTGAACACTGAAGCTTTCTTT
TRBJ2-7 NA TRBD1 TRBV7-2 CASSSGTGFSEQYF TGTGCCAGCAGCTCCGGGACAGGGTTCAGCGAGCAGTACTTC
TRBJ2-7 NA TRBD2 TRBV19 CANLAGDTYEQYF TGTGCCAATCTGGCGGGGGATACCTACGAGCAGTACTTC
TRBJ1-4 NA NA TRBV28 CASGVRGNEKLFF TGTGCCAGCGGAGTCCGGGGTAATGAAAAACTGTTTTTT
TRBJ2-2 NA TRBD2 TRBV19 CASSIPGLAGGANTGELFF TGTGCCAGTAGTATACCGGGACTAGCGGGAGGCGCGAACACCGGGGAGCTGTTTTTT
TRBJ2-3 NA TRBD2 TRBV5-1 CASSAGTSVRTDTQYF TGCGCCAGCAGCGCCGGGACTAGCGTGAGGACAGATACGCAGTATTTT
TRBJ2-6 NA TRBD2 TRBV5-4 CASSQWGGTANVLTF TGTGCCAGCAGCCAGTGGGGGGGTACGGCCAACGTCCTGACTTTC
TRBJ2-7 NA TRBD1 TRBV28 CASSSPGTGINYEQYF TGTGCCAGCAGCTCTCCAGGGACAGGAATCAACTACGAGCAGTACTTC
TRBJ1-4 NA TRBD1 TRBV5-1 CASSGGQGSTNEKLFF TGCGCCAGCAGCGGTGGACAGGGGTCAACTAATGAAAAACTGTTTTTT
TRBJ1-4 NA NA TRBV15 CATSRDRPEVSEKLFF TGTGCCACCAGCAGAGATCGGCCGGAAGTTAGTGAAAAACTGTTTTTT
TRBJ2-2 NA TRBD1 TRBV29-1 CSVEGWTGVTGELFF TGCAGCGTTGAAGGATGGACAGGGGTCACCGGGGAGCTGTTTTTT
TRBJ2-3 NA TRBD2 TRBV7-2 CASSFGLVGSDTQYF TGTGCCAGCAGCTTTGGACTAGTCGGGTCGGATACGCAGTATTTT
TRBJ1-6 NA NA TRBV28 CASSLSQINSPLHF TGTGCCAGCAGTTTAAGTCAGATAAATTCACCCCTCCACTTT
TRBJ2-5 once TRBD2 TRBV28 CASSWGTSGSWQTQYF TGTGCCAGCAGTTGGGGGACTAGCGGGAGCTGGCAGACCCAGTACTTC
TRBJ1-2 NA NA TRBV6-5 CASSYSGDGYTF TGTGCCAGCAGTTACTCTGGGGATGGCTACACCTTC
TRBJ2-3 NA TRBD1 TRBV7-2 CASSFRGTDMQYF TGTGCCAGCAGCTTTCGTGGGACAGATATGCAGTATTTT
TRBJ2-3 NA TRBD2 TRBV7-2 CASSRRSGRGVDTQYF TGTGCCAGCAGTCGACGTAGCGGGAGAGGGGTAGATACGCAGTATTTT
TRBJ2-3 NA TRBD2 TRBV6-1 CASSEGRLAGFRDTQYF TGTGCCAGCAGTGAAGGGCGGCTAGCGGGATTCCGGGATACGCAGTATTTT
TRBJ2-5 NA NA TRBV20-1 CSASAIGPWWETQYF TGCAGTGCTAGTGCGATTGGACCATGGTGGGAGACCCAGTACTTC
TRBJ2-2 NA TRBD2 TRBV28 CASSSKLAGGSTGELFF TGTGCCAGCAGTTCCAAACTAGCGGGAGGCAGCACCGGGGAGCTGTTTTTT
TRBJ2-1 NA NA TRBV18 CASSPGDAPNEQFF TGTGCCAGCTCACCAGGTGATGCCCCTAATGAGCAGTTCTTC
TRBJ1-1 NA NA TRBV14 CASSQGMNTEAFF TGTGCCAGCAGCCAGGGGATGAACACTGAAGCTTTCTTT
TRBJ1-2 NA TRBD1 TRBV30 CAWGTGGRGYTF TGTGCCTGGGGTACAGGGGGAAGGGGCTACACCTTC
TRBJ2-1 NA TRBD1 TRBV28 CASSSGQGHNEQFF TGTGCCAGCAGCTCCGGACAGGGCCACAATGAGCAGTTCTTC
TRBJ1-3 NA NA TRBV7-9 CASSSPLPDGKGNTIYF TGTGCCAGCAGCTCCCCCCTGCCTGACGGGAAAGGAAACACCATATATTTT
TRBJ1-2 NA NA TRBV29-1 CSVLMGYGYTF TGCAGCGTACTTATGGGCTATGGCTACACCTTC
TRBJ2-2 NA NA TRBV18 CASSPLQGNTGELFF TGTGCCAGCTCACCACTACAGGGGAACACCGGGGAGCTGTTTTTT
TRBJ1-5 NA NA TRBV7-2 CASSLAPSGADQPQHF TGTGCCAGCAGCTTAGCGCCATCGGGGGCAGATCAGCCCCAGCATTTT
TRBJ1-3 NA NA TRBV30 CAWSVVTGNTIYF TGTGCCTGGAGTGTAGTCACTGGAAACACCATATATTTT
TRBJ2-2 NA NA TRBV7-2 CASSLGWRGTGELFF TGTGCCAGCAGCTTAGGCTGGCGGGGAACCGGGGAGTTGTTTTTT
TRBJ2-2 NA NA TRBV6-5 CASSFRQPANTGELFF TGTGCCAGCAGTTTCCGGCAACCGGCGAACACCGGGGAGCTGTTTTTT
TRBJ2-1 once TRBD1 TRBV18 CASSPGTGSSGEQFF TGTGCCAGCTCTCCCGGGACAGGATCGTCAGGTGAGCAGTTCTTC
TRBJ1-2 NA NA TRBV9 CASSPRRYGGGYTF TGTGCCAGCAGCCCCCGTCGCTACGGGGGTGGCTACACCTTC
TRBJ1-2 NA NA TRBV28 CASSLFLGLFYGYTF TGTGCCAGCAGTTTATTCTTGGGACTGTTCTATGGCTACACCTTC
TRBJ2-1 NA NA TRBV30 CAWVRGTLAYNEQFF TGTGCCTGGGTCAGGGGAACCTTGGCCTACAATGAGCAGTTCTTC
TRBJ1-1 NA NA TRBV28 CASSVGGARGTEAFF TGTGCCAGCAGCGTAGGGGGGGCAAGAGGCACTGAAGCTTTCTTT
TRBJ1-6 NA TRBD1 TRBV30 CALGTAFSPLHF TGTGCCCTGGGGACAGCATTTTCACCTCTCCACTTT
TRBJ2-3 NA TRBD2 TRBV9 CASSVVASGRTSTDTQYF TGTGCCAGCAGCGTAGTGGCTAGCGGGAGGACTAGCACAGATACGCAGTATTTT
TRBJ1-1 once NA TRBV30 CAWSRPPDTEAFF TGTGCCTGGAGTCGCCCCCCTGACACTGAAGCTTTCTTT
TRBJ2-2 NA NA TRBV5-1 CASSPSFLTGELFF TGCGCCAGCAGCCCCTCATTTTTGACCGGGGAGCTGTTTTTT
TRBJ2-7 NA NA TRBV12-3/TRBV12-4 CASSFLGEQYF TGTGCCAGCAGTTTCCTGGGAGAACAGTACTTC
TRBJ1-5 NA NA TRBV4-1 CASSQGVKDPQHF TGCGCCAGCAGCCAGGGGGTGAAGGACCCCCAGCATTTT
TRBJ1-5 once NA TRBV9 CASSAGGQGNQPQHF TGTGCCAGCAGCGCGGGGGGGCAGGGAAATCAGCCCCAGCATTTT
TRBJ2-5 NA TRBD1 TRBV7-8 CASSPGTGRETQYF TGTGCCAGCAGCCCTGGGACAGGGAGGGAGACCCAGTACTTC